Shown below are 32 T cell receptor beta chains from a single sample sequenced in a study of cytomegalovirus exposure and HLA in healthy donors. PCR amplification relied on 60 Vbeta primers (plus 13 Jbeta primers). Profiling relied on immunoSEQ multiplex PCR, and the TCRdb table lists in-frame clones only, not all of them. Among 150,000 to 200,000 clones, 82% were seen once, and the ten largest hold about 1.6%. The sample consisted of PBMCs. The receptors stem from a girl aged 5-17 years in good health and CMV-seropositive.

J is TRBJ1-2 and V is TRBV18; 7 bases fit TRBD1. CDR3 length: 14 amino acids. J lost 8 bases, V lost 4 bases, and 10 bases had no gene match. CDR1 is KGHSH and CDR2 is LQKENI in the germline V gene. CDR3 coding DNA: TGTGCCAGCTCACTCGAAAGAGGGGGCGAAGGCTACACCTTC. Translation: CASSLERGGEGYTF.

The chain combines TRBV28 with TRBJ1-1, with D possibly matching TRBD1 (5 bases). The CDR3 sequence is 14 residues long. Per the germline V gene, CDR1 is MDHEN and CDR2 is SYDVKM. Trimming stripped 2 bases from V and 3 bases from J, with 10 bases between. CDR3 sequence reads: CASSLVQGHTEAFF. The CDR3 nucleotides are TGTGCCAGCAGTTTAGTCCAGGGCCACACTGAAGCTTTCTTT.

This clone showed up just once. V usage is TRBV6-5 and J usage is TRBJ1-2; 7 bases align to TRBD1. V lost 5 bases, J lost 2 bases, and 8 bases stayed unmatched. The CDR3 spans 15 residues. Germline V gene sequence: CDR1 MNHEY, CDR2 SVGAGI. This chain's CDR3 is CASSKLGQDNYGYTF. DNA of the CDR3: TGTGCCAGCAGTAAACTAGGACAGGACAACTATGGCTACACCTTC.

This clone was seen more than once but under ten times. The rearrangement links TRBV6-1 to TRBJ1-4, with D unclear. The V and J ends lost 2 bases and 5 bases respectively, with 12 bases between them. The CDR3 is 15 residues long. The germline V gene encodes CDR1 MNHNS and CDR2 SASEGT. The CDR3 coding sequence is TGTGCCAGCAGTGAATACGGGGTTCAAAATGAAAAACTGTTTTTT. Translation gives CASSEYGVQNEKLFF.

This chain uses TRBV6-1 with TRBJ2-1; TRBD2 matches at 13 bases. The V and J ends lost 5 bases and 4 bases, in that order; junction bases with no gene match: 5. The CDR3 contains 16 residues. Per the germline V gene, CDR1 is MNHNS and CDR2 is SASEGT. The CDR3 DNA reads as TGTGCCAGCAGTAAAGGGACTAGCGGGATATACAATGAGCAGTTCTTC. Translation: CASSKGTSGIYNEQFF.

The chain is built from TRBV27 and TRBJ2-1; TRBD2 matches at 8 bases. The V and J ends lost 0 bases and 9 bases, in that order; junction bases with no gene match: 7. Per germline, CDR1 MNHEY and CDR2 SMNVEV (reference sequence). The CDR3 loop spans 15 amino acids. CDR3 DNA: TGTGCCAGCAGTTTATCAACGGGAGGGCCCGGTGAGCAGTTCTTC. Protein: CASSLSTGGPGEQFF.

V and J are TRBV15 and TRBJ2-3; weak D call: TRBD2 (6 bases). V lost 5 bases and J lost 0, with 15 bases in between. Germline loops: CDR1 LNHNV, CDR2 YYDKDF (reference sequence). This CDR3 comprises 16 residues. CDR3 region: CATSRHWRESTDTQYF. The CDR3 DNA reads TGTGCCACCAGCCGCCATTGGAGGGAGAGCACAGATACGCAGTATTTT.

This rearrangement joins TRBV27 to TRBJ1-4; possible D gene TRBD1, 5 bases. CDR3 size: 15 residues. Germline V lookup: CDR1 MNHEY, CDR2 SMNVEV (reference sequence). The V and J ends lost 0 bases and 7 bases respectively, with 12 bases between them. The CDR3 DNA reads as TGTGCCAGCAGTTTATCCCGGGGGAACTTTGAAAAACTGTTTTTT. It is translated as CASSLSRGNFEKLFF.

The chain uses TRBV21-1 and TRBJ2-5; the table gives TRBD2 as D, unverified against the DNA. TRBV21-1 is a known pseudogene. The CDR3 totals 16 residues. This CDR3 is CASSKEGLCPKETQYF. The CDR3 DNA follows: TGTGCCAGCAGCAAAGAAGGACTATGTCCGAAAGAGACCCAGTACTTC.

This sequence joins TRBV30 and TRBJ1-1, with 9 bases that match TRBD1. Germline trimming cut 0 bases from V and 5 bases from J; bases unmatched to any gene: 4. This CDR3 is built from 14 residues. Germline lookup yields CDR1 GTSNPN and CDR2 SVGIG (reference sequence). CDR3 sequence reads: CAWSVAGTGTEAFF. The DNA of the CDR3 is TGTGCCTGGAGTGTCGCCGGGACAGGGACTGAAGCTTTCTTT.

CDR3 nucleotide sequence: TGTGCCAGCAATGAGATGGGGGGCGAGCAGTACTTC. Its protein is CASNEMGGEQYF. The chain couples TRBV6-5 to TRBJ2-7, with a possible D match to TRBD2 (6 bases). V lost 7 bases to trimming and J lost 6 bases, with 13 bases between them. From germline, CDR1 is MNHEY and CDR2 SVGAGI. The CDR3 is made up of 12 amino acids.

The chain carries TRBV5-4 and TRBJ1-4; 7 bases agree with TRBD1. CDR3 length: 14 residues. Germline trimming cut 5 bases from V and 8 bases from J; bases unmatched to any gene: 9. Germline V CDR1 and CDR2: SGHNT, YYREEE (reference sequence). The CDR3 bases are TGTGCCAGCAGTTCCGGGACAGCCGAGGAAAAACTGTTTTTT. Encoded protein: CASSSGTAEEKLFF.

This clone has just one count. The chain joins TRBV29-1 to TRBJ1-2, with TRBD1 identical over 9 bases. The germline gives CDR1 SQVTM, CDR2 ANQGSEA. The CDR3 contains 13 residues. V was pared by 5 bases and J by 4 bases, with 5 bases of the junction left unmatched. The CDR3 DNA follows: TGCAGCGTTTACAGGGGGCACCTCTATGGCTACACCTTC. Amino acids: CSVYRGHLYGYTF.

V usage is TRBV28 and J usage is TRBJ1-2; 9 bases fit TRBD1. Germline V lookup: CDR1 MDHEN, CDR2 SYDVKM. CDR3 length equals 13 residues. With V trimmed by 5 bases and J by 5 bases, 3 bases remained unmatched. The CDR3 nucleotides read TGTGCCAGCAGTGGGGACAGGGCTTATGGCTACACCTTC. Amino acids: CASSGDRAYGYTF.

The genes are TRBV28 and TRBJ1-2; 7 bases are a match to TRBD1. Trimming at V came to 6 bases and at J to 4 bases, leaving 8 bases not matched to a gene. This CDR3 is 14 amino acids long. Looked up from germline, CDR1 is MDHEN and CDR2 is SYDVKM. CDR3 in DNA: TGTGCCAGCAGAGACAGGGTTTCGGGCTATGGCTACACCTTC. Translated, it gives CASRDRVSGYGYTF.

The V gene is TRBV19, the J gene TRBJ2-7; 9 nucleotides agree with TRBD1. Looked up from germline, CDR1 is LNHDA and CDR2 is SQIVND (reference sequence). The CDR3 runs to 16 residues. Losses at the gene ends were 3 bases for V and 3 bases for J; bases not matched to a gene: 9. CDR3 DNA: TGTGCCAGTAGTATGGTGGCGGGACAGGGAAACTACGAGCAGTACTTC. This translates into CASSMVAGQGNYEQYF.

This clone was seen only once. The chain combines TRBV5-6 with TRBJ1-1, with 7 nucleotides matching TRBD1. V trimming: 2 bases; J trimming: 3 bases; junction bases outside the gene matches: 7. The germline gives CDR1 SGHDT, CDR2 YYEEEE. This CDR3 is 15 amino acids long. The CDR3 spells CASSFSDRVDTEAFF. In DNA form, the CDR3 reads TGTGCCAGCAGCTTCTCCGACAGGGTGGACACTGAAGCTTTCTTT.

The CDR3 bases are TGTGCCAGCAGCTTAGGGGTACAGGGGGAGCCCCAGCATTTT. As protein: CASSLGVQGEPQHF. The V gene is TRBV11-2, the J gene TRBJ1-5; 8 positions match TRBD1. After removal of 1 base from V and 8 bases from J, the junction contained 4 bases not matched to a gene. The CDR3 covers 14 residues. In germline, CDR1 is SGHAT, CDR2 FQNNGV.

The chain links TRBV27 to TRBJ2-7, with a weak D call TRBD2 (5 bases). The CDR3 is 15 amino acids. Germline CDR1 MNHEY, CDR2 SMNVEV (reference sequence). V gave up 6 bases and J gave up 0 bases, with 15 bases separating them. Here the CDR3 reads CASSHGSGTSYEQYF. The CDR3 DNA is TGTGCCAGCAGCCATGGCAGCGGAACCTCCTACGAGCAGTACTTC.

This chain links TRBV10-3 with TRBJ1-4, with D tentatively TRBD1 (5 bases). CDR1 and CDR2 from the germline V gene are ENHRY and SYGVKD. Trimming took off 9 bases at V and 4 bases at J, with 12 bases between the two ends. This CDR3 has 13 residues. The CDR3 loop reads CAIRQSLNEKLFF. As DNA, the CDR3 is TGTGCCATACGACAGTCTCTTAATGAAAAACTGTTTTTT.

This clone was recorded once. The J gene is TRBJ1-1, the V gene TRBV12-5, with TRBD1 matching 7 bases. The V gene's germline CDR1 is LGHNT and CDR2 FRNRAP. After removal of 6 bases from V and 5 bases from J, the junction contained 6 bases not matched to a gene. The CDR3 covers 13 residues. Here the CDR3 reads CASGSQGGTEAFF. The CDR3 region has the DNA TGTGCTAGTGGATCCCAGGGGGGAACTGAAGCTTTCTTT.

The V gene is TRBV7-9, the J gene TRBJ2-7; no clear D. The V end lost 4 bases, the J end lost 0 bases, and 16 bases lay between the germline ends. From germline, CDR1 is SEHNR and CDR2 FQNEAQ (reference sequence). The CDR3 has 16 amino acids. CDR3 sequence reads: CASSSTFGRSSYEQYF. The CDR3 DNA reads TGTGCCAGCAGCTCAACGTTTGGGCGAAGCTCCTACGAGCAGTACTTC.

The chain uses TRBV2 and TRBJ1-1; no clear D. The CDR3 runs to 14 residues. The V gene's germline CDR1 is SNHLY and CDR2 FYNNEI. The V end lost 3 bases, the J end lost 4 bases, and 12 bases lay between the germline ends. The CDR3 reads CASSDKSPRTEAFF. The CDR3 region has the DNA TGTGCCAGCAGTGATAAATCCCCCCGCACTGAAGCTTTCTTT.

This chain links TRBV4-3 with TRBJ1-5; tentative D call: TRBD1 (6 bases). V shed 5 bases and J shed 0 bases, with 11 bases lying between them. The CDR3 runs 15 residues. Germline V gene sequence: CDR1 LGHNA, CDR2 YSLEER. The CDR3 DNA reads as TGCGCCAGCAGCTACAGGGTCTATAGCAATCAGCCCCAGCATTTT. As protein: CASSYRVYSNQPQHF.

This sequence joins TRBV27 and TRBJ2-1; 10 nucleotides agree with TRBD1. With 6 bases clipped from V and 5 bases from J, the junction kept 7 bases outside the gene matches. In germline, CDR1 is MNHEY, CDR2 SMNVEV (reference sequence). This CDR3 comprises 15 residues. The DNA of the CDR3 is TGTGCCAGCAGCGCCGGGACAGGGGTAAACAATGAGCAGTTCTTC. Translation gives CASSAGTGVNNEQFF.

This clone showed up just a few times. This chain links TRBV5-6 with TRBJ1-1; D ambiguous. Germline V gene lookup returns CDR1 SGHDT and CDR2 YYEEEE. The length of the CDR3 is 11 residues. The germline V and J ends were trimmed by 2 bases and 7 bases, with 6 bases remaining between them. CDR3 nucleotides: TGTGCCAGCAGCTTTGCAGGTGAAGCTTTCTTT. It codes for CASSFAGEAFF.

This chain links TRBV7-9 with TRBJ1-2; the match to TRBD1 covers 7 bases. The ends lost 2 bases at V and 6 bases at J; junction bases unmatched: 9. The CDR3 totals 15 residues. Germline V gene data show CDR1 as SEHNR and CDR2 as FQNEAQ (reference sequence). Here the CDR3 DNA reads TGTGCCAGCAGCTTATGGGACAGAGAGACCCATGGCTACACCTTC. It encodes CASSLWDRETHGYTF.

The V and J genes are TRBV10-1 and TRBJ1-5, with 8 bases matching TRBD1. Trimming at V came to 8 bases and at J to 7 bases, leaving 10 bases not matched to a gene. The CDR3 totals 14 residues. Per the germline V gene, CDR1 is WNHNN and CDR2 is SYGVQD (reference sequence). The CDR3 nucleotides read TGCGCCAGCCATGTGACAGGGGTGAAGCAGCCCCAGCATTTT. Translation gives CASHVTGVKQPQHF.

This chain uses TRBV5-4 with TRBJ2-2; 13 nucleotides agree with TRBD2. V trimming: 4 bases; J trimming: 0 bases; junction bases outside the gene matches: 3. The CDR3 totals 17 residues. The germline V gene has CDR1 SGHNT and CDR2 YYREEE (reference sequence). In DNA form, the CDR3 reads TGTGCCAGCAGCGCTGGACTAGCGGGGGCGAACACCGGGGAGCTGTTTTTT. It specifies CASSAGLAGANTGELFF.

The J gene is TRBJ1-2, the V gene TRBV7-8; D is perhaps TRBD1 (5 bases). The CDR3 contains 16 residues. Germline CDR1 SGHVS, CDR2 FQNEAQ. V was cut by 2 bases and J by 4 bases, with 17 bases left in between. CDR3 in amino acids: CASSLTRTAGGYGYTF. The CDR3 DNA reads as TGTGCCAGCAGCTTAACTCGGACGGCCGGGGGCTATGGCTACACCTTC.

The rearrangement joins TRBV19 to TRBJ1-1, with 8 bases aligning to TRBD1. The germline gives CDR1 LNHDA, CDR2 SQIVND (reference sequence). Trimming took 4 bases from V and 2 from J; bases not matched to a gene: 3. The CDR3 runs to 14 residues. The CDR3 reads CASSTGTGNTEAFF. CDR3 in DNA: TGTGCCAGTAGTACGGGGACAGGCAACACTGAAGCTTTCTTT.

The chain carries TRBV18 and TRBJ2-1; 14 nucleotides agree with TRBD2. V lost 5 bases, J lost 9 bases, and 3 bases stayed unmatched. Germline V gene sequence: CDR1 KGHSH, CDR2 LQKENI. The CDR3 length is 14 residues. CDR3 DNA: TGTGCCAGCTCAGTGACTAGCGGGAGGGGTGAGCAGTTCTTC. This encodes CASSVTSGRGEQFF. Drawing the rest from reference TRBV18 and TRBJ2-1, the complete variable domain is NAGVMQNPRHLVRRRGQEARLRCSPMKGHSHVYWYRQLPEEGLKFMVYLQKENIIDESGMPKERFSAEFPKEGPSILRIQQVVRGDSAAYFCASSVTSGRGEQFFGPGTRLTVL.